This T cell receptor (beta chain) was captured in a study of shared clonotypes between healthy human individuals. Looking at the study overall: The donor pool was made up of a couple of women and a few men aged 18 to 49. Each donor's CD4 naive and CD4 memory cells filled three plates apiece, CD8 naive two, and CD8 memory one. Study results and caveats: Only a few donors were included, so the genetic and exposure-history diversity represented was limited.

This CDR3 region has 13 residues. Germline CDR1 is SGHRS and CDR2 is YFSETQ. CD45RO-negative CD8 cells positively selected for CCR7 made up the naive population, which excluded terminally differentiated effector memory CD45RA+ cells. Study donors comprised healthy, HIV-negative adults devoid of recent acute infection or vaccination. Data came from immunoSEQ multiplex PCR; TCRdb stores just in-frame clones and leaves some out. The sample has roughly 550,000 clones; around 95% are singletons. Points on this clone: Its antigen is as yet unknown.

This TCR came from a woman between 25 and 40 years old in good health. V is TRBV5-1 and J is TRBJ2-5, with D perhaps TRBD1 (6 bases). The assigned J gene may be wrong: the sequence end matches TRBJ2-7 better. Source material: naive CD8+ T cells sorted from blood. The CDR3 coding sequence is TGCGCCAGCAGCCCCTGGGACACCTACGAGCAGTACTTC. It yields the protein CASSPWDTYEQYF.